What follows describes a single TCR beta chain. Its antigen is unidentified. The data originate from a study of shared clonotypes between healthy human individuals. As for the study in general: The plates for each donor numbered three CD4 naive, three CD4 memory, two CD8 naive and one CD8 memory. Study conclusions and caveats: The four-donor shared clonotypes exceeded non-shared clonotypes in generation probability, with non-shared ones scoring lower.

Naive CD8 cells comprised CD45RO-negative, CCR7-positively selected cells, excluding terminally differentiated effector memory CD45RA+ cells. In the sorted-subset replicate PCRs, 200 ng DNA, 25,000 to 35,000 T cell genomes, was used. TCRdb's table, derived via immunoSEQ multiplex PCR, lists solely in-frame clones and lacks some. Of hundreds of thousands of clones in the sample, about 91% were seen once. This sequence was found in a man aged 30 to 39 in good health. Source material: naive CD8+ T cells sorted from blood.

This CDR3 reads CASSRGRASYNEQFF. The CDR3 nucleotides are TGTGCCAGTTCCAGGGGGAGGGCTTCCTACAATGAGCAGTTCTTC. The chain recombines TRBV19 with TRBJ2-1; the D gene could be TRBD1 or TRBD2 (7 bases each). The germline V gene encodes CDR1 LNHDA and CDR2 SQIVND (reference sequence). The CDR3 loop spans 15 amino acids. Between the trimmed V and J ends, which lost 8 bases and 1 base, there was a span of 15 bases.